One sample yielded the 27 T cell receptor beta chains listed below, sequenced in a study of shared clonotypes between healthy human individuals. Sequencing was performed with immunoSEQ multiplex PCR; in TCRdb, only in-frame clones are kept and a portion is missing. Of around 2,000,000 clones in the sample, 85% to 95% were seen once. The sequenced sample was naive CD4+ T cells sorted from blood. Described subset: CD45RA+ positively selected. The receptors originated from a man younger than 30 in good health.

J is TRBJ2-1 and V is TRBV29-1; TRBD1 aligns across 7 bases. Trimming at V came to 4 bases and at J to 0 bases, leaving 6 bases not matched to a gene. Germline lookup yields CDR1 SQVTM and CDR2 ANQGSEA. This CDR3 region has 15 residues. In DNA form, the CDR3 reads TGCAGCGTTGGCAGGGACAGTTACTCCTACAATGAGCAGTTCTTC. Residues: CSVGRDSYSYNEQFF.

The chain is built from TRBV27 and TRBJ1-1; D is uncertain. The CDR3 extends over 15 amino acids. Trimming shortened V by 4 bases and J by 4 bases, and 16 bases separated the two germline ends. Looked up from germline, CDR1 is MNHEY and CDR2 is SMNVEV (reference sequence). For the CDR3, the DNA is TGTGCCAGCAGTTCCTGGGAACAGTGGAGCACTGAAGCTTTCTTT. It encodes CASSSWEQWSTEAFF.

The chain couples TRBV6-1 to TRBJ2-7, with TRBD2 matching 12 bases. The germline V gene has CDR1 MNHNS and CDR2 SASEGT. V was pared by 4 bases and J by 3 bases, with 4 bases of the junction left unmatched. The CDR3 sequence is 15 residues long. The CDR3 coding sequence is TGTGCCAGCAGTGCGCTAGCGGGGGGGCACTACGAGCAGTACTTC. This codes for CASSALAGGHYEQYF.

The chain has TRBV10-3 and TRBJ2-3; D unresolved. V gave up 0 bases and J gave up 5 bases, with 12 bases separating them. Per the germline V gene, CDR1 is ENHRY and CDR2 is SYGVKD. The CDR3 extends over 15 amino acids. Here the CDR3 DNA reads TGTGCCATCAGTGAGTCAGTAACCCCGGGAGATACGCAGTATTTT. Residues: CAISESVTPGDTQYF.

CDR3 region: CASSIQGTTAPYEQYF. CDR3 coding DNA: TGTGCCAGTAGTATACAAGGGACAACAGCTCCCTACGAGCAGTACTTC. The chain combines TRBV19 with TRBJ2-7; possibly TRBD1 for D (6 bases). The V gene's germline CDR1 is LNHDA and CDR2 SQIVND (reference sequence). The CDR3 has 16 amino acids. Trimming removed 2 bases from V and 2 bases from J, with 16 bases in between.

The chain recombines TRBV21-1 with TRBJ2-1; the table's TRBD2 call for D was not verified on the DNA. TRBV21-1 is labeled a pseudogene. The CDR3 loop spans 16 amino acids. CDR3 nucleotide sequence: TGTGCCAGCAGCAAAGCAACTAGCGGGAGTAGCAATGAGCAGTTCTTC. Protein: CASSKATSGSSNEQFF.

A single count supports this clone. V and J are TRBV28 and TRBJ2-7; tentative D call: TRBD2 (5 bases). The CDR3 sequence is 12 residues long. Germline values: CDR1 MDHEN, CDR2 SYDVKM. Trimming stripped 1 base from V and 7 bases from J, with 8 bases between. The CDR3 DNA reads TGTGCCAGCAGTTTATACCCGGGGGAGCAGTACTTC. Translated, it gives CASSLYPGEQYF.

This chain connects TRBV6-1 to TRBJ1-5; 9 bases agree with TRBD1. The V segment lost 6 bases and the J segment 2 bases; nucleotides outside the gene matches: 5. The germline V gene has CDR1 MNHNS and CDR2 SASEGT. The length of the CDR3 is 15 residues. This CDR3 reads CASRGDRAGNQPQHF. CDR3 DNA sequence: TGTGCCAGCAGGGGGGACAGGGCGGGCAATCAGCCCCAGCATTTT.

About this clone: One junction end disagrees with the germline gene, perhaps due to a read error. The chain joins TRBV2 to TRBJ2-7; 9 bases agree with TRBD2. CDR1 and CDR2 from the germline V gene are SNHLY and FYNNEI. This CDR3 spans 15 amino acids. The CDR3 DNA reads TGTGCCAGCAGTGGATTAGCGGGAGTCTCCCACGAGCAGTACTTC. Its protein is CASSGLAGVSHEQYF.

This sequence joins TRBV23-1 and TRBJ1-5; possibly TRBD1 for D (5 bases). TRBV23-1 is marked as an open reading frame, function uncertain. The CDR3 consists of 15 residues. Trimming left V 0 bases short and J 4 bases short, with 10 bases between. The CDR3 nucleotides are TGCGCCAGCAGTCAATCGGGGACGGAGAATCAGCCCCAGCATTTT. It codes for CASSQSGTENQPQHF.

This clone came up once. The rearrangement links TRBV5-5 to TRBJ2-1, with TRBD2 as a possible D gene (5 bases). Germline loops: CDR1 SGHKS, CDR2 YYEKEE (reference sequence). The CDR3 length is 15 residues. The V end was cut by 4 bases, the J end by 4 bases, with 15 bases between. CDR3: CASSQLLDLYNEQFF. In nucleotides, the CDR3 is TGTGCCAGCAGCCAACTATTGGACTTATACAATGAGCAGTTCTTC.

Comments on this clone: Other DNA sequences from this sample encode an identical CDR3 as well. CDR3: CASGGVNTEAFF. The DNA of the CDR3 is TGTGCCAGCGGCGGGGTGAACACTGAAGCTTTCTTT. The chain recombines TRBV9 with TRBJ1-1, with D unresolved. Germline V gives CDR1 SGDLS, CDR2 YYNGEE. Trimming removed 7 bases from V and 0 bases from J, with 7 bases in between. The length of the CDR3 is 12 residues.

This rearrangement joins TRBV5-1 to TRBJ2-5; a possible D gene is TRBD1 (5 bases). There are 12 residues in the CDR3. V shed 5 bases and J shed 5 bases, with 10 bases lying between them. Per the germline V gene, CDR1 is SGHRS and CDR2 is YFSETQ. The CDR3 bases are TGCGCCAGCAGTTCCTGGGGCGAGACCCAGTACTTC. It encodes CASSSWGETQYF.

In this sample, this clone turned up once. The J gene is TRBJ2-7, the V gene TRBV28, with unresolved D. Trimming left V 5 bases short and J 2 bases short, with 19 bases between. CDR3 length equals 16 residues. CDR1 is MDHEN, CDR2 SYDVKM, per germline. The CDR3 DNA follows: TGTGCCAGCAGTCAGTACGGGCCTAGGATTACCTACGAGCAGTACTTC. Protein product: CASSQYGPRITYEQYF.

This chain uses TRBV5-1 with TRBJ1-2; D remains unclear. Germline V gene data show CDR1 as SGHRS and CDR2 as YFSETQ. The CDR3 has 13 amino acids. Trimming removed 0 bases from V and 6 bases from J, with 9 bases in between. This CDR3 reads CASSLGTVHGYTF. CDR3 DNA sequence: TGCGCCAGCAGCTTGGGTACTGTCCATGGCTACACCTTC.

The chain recombines TRBV10-2 with TRBJ2-3, with D unresolved. Germline V gene data show CDR1 as WSHSY and CDR2 as SAAADI. Between the trimmed V and J ends, which lost 6 bases and 1 base, there was a span of 5 bases. The CDR3 runs 12 residues. The CDR3 bases are TGCGCCAGCAGCTACGGCACAGATACGCAGTATTTT. It encodes CASSYGTDTQYF.

The rearrangement links TRBV4-2 to TRBJ2-3, with TRBD2 matching over 10 bases. This CDR3 comprises 18 residues. Germline CDR1 reads LGHNA; CDR2 reads YNFKEQ. The ends lost 4 bases at V and 0 bases at J; junction bases unmatched: 10. CDR3 in amino acids: CASSPPGGAGGSTDTQYF. In DNA, the CDR3 is TGTGCCAGCAGCCCCCCCGGGGGAGCGGGGGGGAGCACAGATACGCAGTATTTT.

This clone was picked up one time. The gene calls are TRBV10-3 and TRBJ2-4; possible D gene TRBD2, 6 bases. The germline gives CDR1 ENHRY, CDR2 SYGVKD. The CDR3 length is 13 residues. Trimming shortened V by 4 bases and J by 7 bases, and 11 bases separated the two germline ends. The CDR3 DNA sequence: TGTGCCATCAGTGCCGGGGGAGGCAACATTCAGTACTTC. Its translation is CAISAGGGNIQYF.

The chain uses TRBV6-5 and TRBJ2-7; D perhaps matches TRBD1 (6 bases). This CDR3 comprises 13 residues. With 10 bases removed from V and 7 bases from J, the gap between germline ends came to 20 bases. Germline CDR1 is MNHEY and CDR2 is SVGAGI. Here the CDR3 DNA reads TGTGCCACCCACAGGGTCCCTACTGGGGAGCAGTACTTC. Translation: CATHRVPTGEQYF.

The rearrangement joins TRBV11-2 to TRBJ1-3; D might be TRBD1 (5 bases). The ends were cut back, 5 bases at V and 0 bases at J, with 14 bases in the middle. CDR1 is SGHAT and CDR2 is FQNNGV in the germline V gene. The CDR3 is made up of 16 amino acids. CDR3 DNA sequence: TGTGCCAGCAGCCCCCAGGGACCGGACTCTGGAAACACCATATATTTT. This codes for CASSPQGPDSGNTIYF.

The rearrangement links TRBV19 to TRBJ1-2; D perhaps matches TRBD1 (5 bases). V shed 3 bases and J shed 7 bases, with 12 bases lying between them. The CDR3 covers 13 residues. In germline, CDR1 is LNHDA, CDR2 SQIVND (reference sequence). Written as DNA, the CDR3 is TGTGCCAGTAGTATGGGAGGGGCCGGTGGCTACACCTTC. Protein: CASSMGGAGGYTF.

The table lists this clone with a count of one. The chain uses TRBV18 and TRBJ1-1; D unclear. The CDR3 spans 16 residues. Per the germline V gene, CDR1 is KGHSH and CDR2 is LQKENI. Trimming cost V 2 bases and J 5 bases, with 18 bases left between them. The CDR3 reads CASSPEIQEVGTEAFF. DNA of the CDR3: TGTGCCAGCTCACCAGAAATCCAGGAGGTAGGGACTGAAGCTTTCTTT.

The gene calls are TRBV28 and TRBJ1-5, with TRBD1 matching 7 bases. Trimming took 4 bases from V and 7 from J; bases not matched to a gene: 13. Germline CDR1 reads MDHEN; CDR2 reads SYDVKM. This CDR3 has 16 residues. The CDR3, as DNA: TGTGCCAGCAGTTCCCCGAGACAGGGAGGGTGGCAGCCCCAGCATTTT. Translated: CASSSPRQGGWQPQHF.

This clone was picked up one time. This chain connects TRBV7-9 to TRBJ1-4; D unresolved. CDR1 is SEHNR, CDR2 FQNEAQ, per germline (reference sequence). CDR3 length: 14 amino acids. Trimming stripped 1 base from V and 6 bases from J, with 9 bases between. This chain's CDR3 is CASSLVQLDEKLFF. The CDR3, as DNA: TGTGCCAGCAGCTTAGTCCAGCTCGATGAAAAACTGTTTTTT.

In regard to this clone: Other DNA sequences in this specimen translate into the identical CDR3. This rearrangement joins TRBV7-8 to TRBJ1-1, with D unclear. The CDR3 runs 15 residues. Germline CDR1 is SGHVS and CDR2 is FQNEAQ. V lost 1 base, J lost 0 bases, and 9 bases lay in between. In DNA form, the CDR3 reads TGTGCCAGCAGCTTAGGTCAGGCCATGAACACTGAAGCTTTCTTT. It codes for CASSLGQAMNTEAFF.

CDR3 nucleotide sequence: TGTGCCAGTAGTAGGACGGCGGGAGTGGGGAATGAGCAGTTCTTC. Its translation is CASSRTAGVGNEQFF. The chain is built from TRBV19 and TRBJ2-1, with TRBD2 matching over 7 bases. V lost 4 bases, J lost 7 bases, and 10 bases stayed unmatched. From germline, CDR1 is LNHDA and CDR2 SQIVND (reference sequence). The CDR3 has 15 residues. Full variable domain (missing parts from reference TRBV19 and TRBJ2-1): DGGITQSPKYLFRKEGQNVTLSCEQNLNHDAMYWYRQDPGQGLRLIYYSQIVNDFQKGDIAEGYSVSREKKESFPLTVTSAQKNPTAFYLCASSRTAGVGNEQFFGPGTRLTVL.

This clone was counted a single time. The gene calls are TRBV28 and TRBJ2-1; D gene unclear. From germline, CDR1 is MDHEN and CDR2 SYDVKM. The CDR3 is 15 amino acids. Trimming stripped 2 bases from V and 2 bases from J, with 10 bases between. The DNA of the CDR3 is TGTGCCAGCAGTTTAAGGTCCCCGGCCTACAATGAGCAGTTCTTC. It specifies CASSLRSPAYNEQFF.